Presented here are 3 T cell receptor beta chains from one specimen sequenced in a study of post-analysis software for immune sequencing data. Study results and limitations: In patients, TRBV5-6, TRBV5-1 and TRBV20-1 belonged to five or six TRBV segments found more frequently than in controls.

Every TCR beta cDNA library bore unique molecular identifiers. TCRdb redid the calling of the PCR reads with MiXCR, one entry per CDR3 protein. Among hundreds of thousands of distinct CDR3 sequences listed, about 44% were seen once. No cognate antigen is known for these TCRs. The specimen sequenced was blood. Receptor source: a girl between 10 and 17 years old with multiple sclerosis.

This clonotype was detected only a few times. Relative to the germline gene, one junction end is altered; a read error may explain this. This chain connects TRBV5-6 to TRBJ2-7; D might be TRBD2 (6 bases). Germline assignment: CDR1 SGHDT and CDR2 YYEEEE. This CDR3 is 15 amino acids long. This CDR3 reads CASRLEGYGGDEQYF. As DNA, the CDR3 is TGTGCCAGCAGATTGGAGGGGTATGGAGGGGACGAGCAGTACTTC.

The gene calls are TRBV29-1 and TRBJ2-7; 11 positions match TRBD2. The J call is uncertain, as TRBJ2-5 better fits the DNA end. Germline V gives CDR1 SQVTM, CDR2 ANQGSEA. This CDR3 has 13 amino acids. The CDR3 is CSARGTSGGTQYF. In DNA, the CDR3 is TGCAGCGCCCGAGGCACTAGCGGGGGGACCCAGTACTTC.

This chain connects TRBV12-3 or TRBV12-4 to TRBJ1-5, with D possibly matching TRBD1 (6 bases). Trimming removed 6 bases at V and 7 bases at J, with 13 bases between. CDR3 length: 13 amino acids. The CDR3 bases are TGTGCCAGCAGAGGGGGTCGAATCCAGCCCCAGCATTTT. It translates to CASRGGRIQPQHF.